The entry below gives a single T cell receptor (beta chain) sequence along with its context. This clonotype was recorded once. The antigen it recognizes is unknown. The record has no base qualities; no much larger clone is one base away. One read alone lends weak support. This entry comes from a study of breast tumors, draining lymph nodes, adjacent tissues (TCRdb year 2016). At the level of the whole study: The study compared TCR beta repertoires across tumor, adjacent nontumor tissue and axillary lymph nodes from breast cancer patients. In human breast cancer, the study set out to evaluate how tumor, surrounding tissue and draining lymph node repertoires relate to one another and whether T cells may move between these sites.

What the authors observed across the whole study: The similarity between tumor and nontumor tissue repertoires was significantly greater in luminal-like breast cancer than in basal-like breast cancer. The conclusion that tumor T cells originate in lymph nodes was framed as consistent with a hypothesis rather than directly demonstrated. The data were considered consistent with the idea that most tumor T cells come from the lymph node and then expand in tumor tissue. T-cell repertoire diversity in tumors was found to be lower than in lymph nodes but higher than in nontumor tissue, and preferential V and J gene usage was observed.

Inclusive of the bounding cysteine and phenylalanine, the CDR3 is 18 residues long. The sequence is cut down to CDR3 DNA, 54 bases in frame from base 1. The germline V gene (reference sequence) sets CDR1 to LNHDA and CDR2 to SQIVND. Trimming removed 5 bases from V and 0 bases from J; the gene matches leave 8 bases unexplained. Sequencing used an Illumina HiSeq 2000. Multiplex PCR amplification was used to generate the TCR beta chain libraries. The amplified TCR beta chain products were analyzed by high-throughput sequencing. TCRdb cleaned the public reads at Q25 with fastp, built clones with MiXCR and kept in-frame beta chains. Under each unique CDR3 protein, matching rows form one entry showing the most common genes and DNA. The sample data list tens of thousands of distinct CDR3 sequences, and about 41% of these were observed just once. The ten largest clones take up roughly 24% of the sample.

The rearranged chain carries TRBV19 and TRBJ1-6; 9 bases in the middle match TRBD1. Sequencing was performed on breast tumor tissue. This TCR derives from a female donor with breast cancer. Some clones in this sample may be carry-over from other donors' samples. The DNA sequence is given as TGTGCCAGTAGTGTCGGACAGGGGTTTCTCTCCTATAATTCACCCCTCCACTTT. This is translated as CASSVGQGFLSYNSPLHF.